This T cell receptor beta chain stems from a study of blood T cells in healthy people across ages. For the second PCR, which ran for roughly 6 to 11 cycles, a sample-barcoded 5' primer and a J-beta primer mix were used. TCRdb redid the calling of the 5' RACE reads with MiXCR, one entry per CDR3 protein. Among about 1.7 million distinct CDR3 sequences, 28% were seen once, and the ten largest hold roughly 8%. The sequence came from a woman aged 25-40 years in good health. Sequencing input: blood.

The CDR3 nucleotides read TGTGCCAGCAGCGTCCGACCGGGACAGGGCAAATCACCCCTCCACTTT. Translated: CASSVRPGQGKSPLHF. The genes are TRBV9 and TRBJ1-6, with TRBD1 matching over 9 bases. Germline assignment: CDR1 SGDLS and CDR2 YYNGEE. CDR3 length: 16 residues. The V and J ends lost 2 bases and 10 bases, in that order; junction bases with no gene match: 10.